This TCR beta chain is from a study of blood T cells in healthy people across ages. This clonotype has a count of ten or more. Trimming removed 6 bases at V and 2 bases at J, with 9 bases between. Germline CDR1 reads LNHNV; CDR2 reads YYDKDF (reference sequence). The CDR3 runs to 13 residues. A sample-barcoded 5' primer and a J-beta primer mix were used in a second PCR of about 6 to 12 cycles. One entry per CDR3 protein, called by TCRdb with MiXCR from the 5' RACE reads. The data show more than 1.4 million distinct CDR3 sequences, approximately 40% seen once. V usage is TRBV15 and J usage is TRBJ2-3; D may be TRBD2 (5 bases). The sample comprised blood. The clonotype originates from a woman in her late teens or twenties in good health. The CDR3 DNA reads as TGTGCCACCAGAAGCGGATACACAGATACGCAGTATTTT. Translated: CATRSGYTDTQYF.